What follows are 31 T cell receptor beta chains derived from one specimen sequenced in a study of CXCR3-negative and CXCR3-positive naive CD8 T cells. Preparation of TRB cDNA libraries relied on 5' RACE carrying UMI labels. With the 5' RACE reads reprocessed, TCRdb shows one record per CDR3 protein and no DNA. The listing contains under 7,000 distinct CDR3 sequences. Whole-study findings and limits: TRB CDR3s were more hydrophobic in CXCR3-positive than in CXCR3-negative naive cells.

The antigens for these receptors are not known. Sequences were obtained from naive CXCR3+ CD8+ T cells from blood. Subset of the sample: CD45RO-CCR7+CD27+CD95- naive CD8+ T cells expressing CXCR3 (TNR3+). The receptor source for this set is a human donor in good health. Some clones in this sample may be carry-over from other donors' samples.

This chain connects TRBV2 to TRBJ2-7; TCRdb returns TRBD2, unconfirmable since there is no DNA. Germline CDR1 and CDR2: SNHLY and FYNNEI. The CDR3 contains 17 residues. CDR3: CASSEEPLAGVLAEQYF.

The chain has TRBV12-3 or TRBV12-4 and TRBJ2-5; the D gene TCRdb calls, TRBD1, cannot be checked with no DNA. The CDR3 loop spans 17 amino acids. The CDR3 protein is CASSLPLFPLQQETQYF.

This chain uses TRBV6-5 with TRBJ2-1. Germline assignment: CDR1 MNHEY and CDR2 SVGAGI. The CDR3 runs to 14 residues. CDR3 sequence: CASSYPGSYNEQFF.

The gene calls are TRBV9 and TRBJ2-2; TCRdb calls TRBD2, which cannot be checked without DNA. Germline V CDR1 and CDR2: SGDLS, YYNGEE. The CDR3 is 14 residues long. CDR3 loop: CASSAEGTPGELFF.

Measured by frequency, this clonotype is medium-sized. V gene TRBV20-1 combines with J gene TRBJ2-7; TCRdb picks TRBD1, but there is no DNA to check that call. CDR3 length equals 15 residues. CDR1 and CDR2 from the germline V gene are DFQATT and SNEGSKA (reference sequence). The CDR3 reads CSARDPGQPPYEQYF.

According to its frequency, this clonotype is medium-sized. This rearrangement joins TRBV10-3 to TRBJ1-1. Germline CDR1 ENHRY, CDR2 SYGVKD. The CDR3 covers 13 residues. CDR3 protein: CAISESLNTEAFF.

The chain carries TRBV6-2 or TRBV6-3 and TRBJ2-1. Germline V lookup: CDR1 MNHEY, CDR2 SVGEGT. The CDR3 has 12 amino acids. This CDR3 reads CASSLDENAQFF.

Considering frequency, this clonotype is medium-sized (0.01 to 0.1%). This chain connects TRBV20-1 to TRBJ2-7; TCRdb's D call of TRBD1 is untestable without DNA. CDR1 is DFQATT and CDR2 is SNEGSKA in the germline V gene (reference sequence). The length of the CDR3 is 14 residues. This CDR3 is CSARDRESSYEQYF.

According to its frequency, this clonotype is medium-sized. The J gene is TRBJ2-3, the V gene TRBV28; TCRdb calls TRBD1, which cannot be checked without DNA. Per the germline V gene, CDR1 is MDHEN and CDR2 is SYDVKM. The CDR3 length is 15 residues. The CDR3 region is CASPPRGHYTDTQYF.

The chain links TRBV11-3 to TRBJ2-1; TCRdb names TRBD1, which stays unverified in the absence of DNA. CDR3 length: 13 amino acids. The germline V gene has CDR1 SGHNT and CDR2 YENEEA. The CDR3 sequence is CASSQRGNNEQFF.

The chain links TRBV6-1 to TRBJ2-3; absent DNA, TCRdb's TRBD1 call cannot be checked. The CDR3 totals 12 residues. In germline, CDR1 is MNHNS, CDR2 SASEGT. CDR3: CASRRGRDTQYF.

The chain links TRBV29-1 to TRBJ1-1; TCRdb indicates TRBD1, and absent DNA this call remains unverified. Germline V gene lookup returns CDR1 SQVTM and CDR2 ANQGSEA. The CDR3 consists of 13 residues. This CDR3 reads CSVEGGSHTEAFF.

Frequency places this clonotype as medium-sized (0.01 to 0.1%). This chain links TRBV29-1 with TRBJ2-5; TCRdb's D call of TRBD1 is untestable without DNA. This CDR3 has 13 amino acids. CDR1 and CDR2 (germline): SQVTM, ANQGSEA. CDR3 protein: CSVEDRGEETQYF.

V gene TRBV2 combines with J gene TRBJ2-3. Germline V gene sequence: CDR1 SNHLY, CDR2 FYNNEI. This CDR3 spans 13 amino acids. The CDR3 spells CASGQKGTDTQYF.

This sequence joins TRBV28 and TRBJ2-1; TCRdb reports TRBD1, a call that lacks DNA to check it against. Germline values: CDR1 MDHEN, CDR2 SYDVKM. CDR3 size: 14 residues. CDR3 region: CASSGEQGNNEQFF.

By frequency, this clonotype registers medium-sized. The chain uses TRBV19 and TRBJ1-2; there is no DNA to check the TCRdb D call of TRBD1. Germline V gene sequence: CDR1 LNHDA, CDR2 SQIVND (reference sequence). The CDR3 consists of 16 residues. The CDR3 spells CASSPRTGRFGYGYTF.

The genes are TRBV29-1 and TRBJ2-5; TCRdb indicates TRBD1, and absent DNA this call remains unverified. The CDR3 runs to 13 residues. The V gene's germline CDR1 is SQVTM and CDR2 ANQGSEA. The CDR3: CSAPGRGRETQYF.

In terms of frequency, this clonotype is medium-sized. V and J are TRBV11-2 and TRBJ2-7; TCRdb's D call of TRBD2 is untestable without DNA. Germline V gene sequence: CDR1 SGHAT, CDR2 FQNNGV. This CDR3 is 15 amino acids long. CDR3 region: CASTLGLAQIYEQYF.

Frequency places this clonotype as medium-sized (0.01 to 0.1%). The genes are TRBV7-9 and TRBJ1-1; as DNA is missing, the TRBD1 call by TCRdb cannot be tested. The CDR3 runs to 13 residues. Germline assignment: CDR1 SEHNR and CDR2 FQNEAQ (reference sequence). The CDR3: CASSFPGGTEAFF.

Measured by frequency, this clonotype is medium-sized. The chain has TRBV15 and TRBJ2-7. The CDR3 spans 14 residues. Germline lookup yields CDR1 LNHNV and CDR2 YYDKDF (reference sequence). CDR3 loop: CATSRDSASYEQYF.

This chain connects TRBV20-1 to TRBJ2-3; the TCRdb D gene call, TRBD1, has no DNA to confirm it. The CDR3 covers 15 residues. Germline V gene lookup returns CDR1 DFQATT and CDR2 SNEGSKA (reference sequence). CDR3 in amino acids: CSADQTGEFTDTQYF.

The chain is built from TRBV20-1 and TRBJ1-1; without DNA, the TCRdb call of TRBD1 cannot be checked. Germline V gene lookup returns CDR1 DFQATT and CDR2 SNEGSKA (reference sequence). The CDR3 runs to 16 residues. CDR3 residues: CSASRERETWEWEAFF.

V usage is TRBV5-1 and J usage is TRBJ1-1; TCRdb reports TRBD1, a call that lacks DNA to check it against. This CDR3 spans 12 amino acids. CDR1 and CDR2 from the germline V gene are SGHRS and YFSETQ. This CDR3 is CASIGQNTEAFF.

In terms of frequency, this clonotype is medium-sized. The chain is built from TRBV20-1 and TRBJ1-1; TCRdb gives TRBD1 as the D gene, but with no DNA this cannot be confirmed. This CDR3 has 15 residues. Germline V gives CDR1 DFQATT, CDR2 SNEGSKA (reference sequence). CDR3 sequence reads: CSARAGQGENTEAFF.

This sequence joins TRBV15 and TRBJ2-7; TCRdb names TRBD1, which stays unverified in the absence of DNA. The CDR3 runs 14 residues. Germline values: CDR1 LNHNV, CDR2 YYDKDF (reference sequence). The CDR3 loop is CATSRDAGGYEQYF.

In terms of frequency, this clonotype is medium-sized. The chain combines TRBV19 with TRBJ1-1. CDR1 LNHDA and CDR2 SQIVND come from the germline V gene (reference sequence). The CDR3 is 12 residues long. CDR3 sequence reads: CASKEGPTEAFF.

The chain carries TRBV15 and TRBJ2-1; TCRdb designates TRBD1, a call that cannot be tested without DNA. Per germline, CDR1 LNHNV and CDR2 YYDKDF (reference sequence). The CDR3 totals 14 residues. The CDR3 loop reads CATSRERGDNEQFF.

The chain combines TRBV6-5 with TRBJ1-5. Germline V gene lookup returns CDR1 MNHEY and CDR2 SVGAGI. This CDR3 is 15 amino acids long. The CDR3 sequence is CASSYSRTSDQPQHF.

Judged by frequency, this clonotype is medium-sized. CDR3 amino acids: CASSVGTGLNYGYTF. This chain uses TRBV7-9 with TRBJ1-2. The CDR3 contains 15 residues. Per germline, CDR1 SEHNR and CDR2 FQNEAQ (reference sequence).

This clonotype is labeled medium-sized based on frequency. The CDR3 protein is CSVSRKGLPADTQYF. This sequence joins TRBV29-1 and TRBJ2-3; TCRdb outputs TRBD1, but without DNA this stays unchecked. CDR1 is SQVTM and CDR2 is ANQGSEA in the germline V gene. The CDR3 totals 15 residues.

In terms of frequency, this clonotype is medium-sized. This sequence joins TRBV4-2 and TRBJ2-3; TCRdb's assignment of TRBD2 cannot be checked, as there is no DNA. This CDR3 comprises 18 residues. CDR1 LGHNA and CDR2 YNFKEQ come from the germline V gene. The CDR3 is CASSQDFRPAGFTDTQYF.